These T cell receptor beta chains were read from a single sample in a study of shared clonotypes between healthy human individuals. Assay used: immunoSEQ multiplex PCR; TCRdb lists only in-frame clones, some missing. Here the sample spans some 580,000 clones, 95% to 98% being singletons. Sequencing was done on a sample of naive CD8+ T cells sorted from blood. The receptors shown here come from a man aged 30 to 45 in good health. Each CDR3 is given with its conserved first and last residue.

TRBV19,TRBJ1-1,CATRKVYHTEAFF
TRBV11-2,TRBJ1-1,CASSFRWTEAFF
TRBV29-1,TRBJ1-4,CSVVEQGDTNEKLFF
TRBV6-6,TRBJ2-7,CASSYSGQTPIYEQYF
TRBV7-9,TRBJ2-1,CASSLKGPVHPFNEQFF
TRBV7-2,TRBJ2-1,CASSYLLAGSSYNEQFF
TRBV27,TRBJ2-1,CASREVGLASINEQFF
TRBV6-5,TRBJ2-1,CASSYSPGEQFF
TRBV25-1,TRBJ1-2,CASSAGSYTF
TRBV18,TRBJ2-5,CASSPGGGQETQYF
TRBV5-6,TRBJ2-7,CASSPGQLYEQYF
TRBV7-4,TRBJ2-2,CASRISGLTGELFF
TRBV11-2,TRBJ2-3,CASSSGQGADTQYF
TRBV15,TRBJ2-7,CATSQDLSYEQYF
TRBV5-4,TRBJ1-2,CASSLRGSYYGYTF
TRBV7-6,TRBJ2-4,CASSLSQNRLSIQYF
TRBV29-1,TRBJ2-7,CSVAESYEQYF
TRBV19,TRBJ2-7,CATRTEPHEQYF
TRBV7-9,TRBJ2-7,CASSTREGDYEQYF
TRBV14,TRBJ2-7,CASSQSKGLSSYEQYF
TRBV10-1,TRBJ1-3,CASSGGDFGNTIYF
TRBV15,TRBJ1-3,CATRQGTSGNTIYF
TRBV11-2,TRBJ2-7,CASSLGRGGSRYEQYF
TRBV5-4,TRBJ2-7,CASMKSSDHEQYF
TRBV10-3,TRBJ1-5,CAIGANQPQHF
TRBV6-6,TRBJ2-1,CASSYGANEQFF
TRBV9,TRBJ1-4,CASSSGTGSEKLFF
TRBV9,TRBJ2-1,CASSVGGTYNEQFF
TRBV11-3,TRBJ2-1,CASSARSSYNEQFF
TRBV7-9,TRBJ2-7,CASSSTGQSSYEQYF
TRBV11-2,TRBJ2-7,CASMGDGRVKYEQYF
TRBV29-1,TRBJ2-2,CSVERREESGELFF
TRBV27,TRBJ1-2,CASSSYRVSYGYTF
TRBV10-1,TRBJ2-3,CASSEVTGAFTDTQYF
TRBV28,TRBJ2-1,CASSQEEGRYDDEQFF
TRBV11-3,TRBJ2-7,CASSSRTAPGEQYF
TRBV4-1,TRBJ2-7,CASSQDYEQYF
TRBV9,TRBJ2-1,CASSDPAGVVYNEQFF
TRBV29-1,TRBJ1-1,CSVEGAGTGTQWNTEAFF
TRBV29-1,TRBJ2-7,CSVGDKGGQGVSPYEQYF
TRBV6-5,TRBJ2-2,CASTYGQGASPELFF
TRBV6-5,TRBJ2-7,CASSHTGYEQYF
TRBV29-1,TRBJ2-1,CSASVRDRVAAEQFF
TRBV15,TRBJ2-7,CATSTAGFEQYF
TRBV7-8,TRBJ2-7,CASSPYSGRAAYEQYF
TRBV9,TRBJ1-1,CASSVRAGDTEAFF
TRBV7-3,TRBJ2-1,CASSLVGLGVNEQFF
TRBV2,TRBJ2-7,CASSERLGTSRYEQYF
TRBV5-1,TRBJ1-1,CASSSQGTNTEAFF
TRBV19,TRBJ2-1,CASSIKLDNEQFF
TRBV7-8,TRBJ2-7,CASSPTRRLAGEVGPLGEQYF
TRBV2,TRBJ2-7,CASSEPGSGGFYEQYF
TRBV11-3,TRBJ2-7,CASSPSFGTMKGEQYF